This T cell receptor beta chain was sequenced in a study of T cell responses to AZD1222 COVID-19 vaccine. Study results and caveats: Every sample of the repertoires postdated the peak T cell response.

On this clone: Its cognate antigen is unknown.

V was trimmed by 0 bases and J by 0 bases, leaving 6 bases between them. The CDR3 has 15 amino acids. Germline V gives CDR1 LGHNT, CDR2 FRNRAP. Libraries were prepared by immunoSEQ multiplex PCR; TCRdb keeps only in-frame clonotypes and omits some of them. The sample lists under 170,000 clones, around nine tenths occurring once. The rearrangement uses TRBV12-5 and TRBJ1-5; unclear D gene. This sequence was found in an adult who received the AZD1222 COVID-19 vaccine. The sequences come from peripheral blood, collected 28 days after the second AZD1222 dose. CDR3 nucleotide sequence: TGTGCTAGTGGTTTGGTACGGGATAGCAATCAGCCCCAGCATTTT. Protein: CASGLVRDSNQPQHF.